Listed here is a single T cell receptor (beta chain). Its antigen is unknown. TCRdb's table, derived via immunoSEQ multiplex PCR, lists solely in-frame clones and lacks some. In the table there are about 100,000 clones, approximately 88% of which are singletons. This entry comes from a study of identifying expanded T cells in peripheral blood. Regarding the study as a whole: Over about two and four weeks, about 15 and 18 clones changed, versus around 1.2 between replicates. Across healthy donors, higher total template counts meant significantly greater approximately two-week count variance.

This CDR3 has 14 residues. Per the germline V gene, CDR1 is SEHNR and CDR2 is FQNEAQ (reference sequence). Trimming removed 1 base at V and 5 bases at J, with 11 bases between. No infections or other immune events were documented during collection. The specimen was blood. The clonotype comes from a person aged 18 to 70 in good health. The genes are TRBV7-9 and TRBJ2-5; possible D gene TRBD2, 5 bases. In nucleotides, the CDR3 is TGTGCCAGCAGCTTAGGTCTTAGCGCGGAGACCCAGTACTTC. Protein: CASSLGLSAETQYF.